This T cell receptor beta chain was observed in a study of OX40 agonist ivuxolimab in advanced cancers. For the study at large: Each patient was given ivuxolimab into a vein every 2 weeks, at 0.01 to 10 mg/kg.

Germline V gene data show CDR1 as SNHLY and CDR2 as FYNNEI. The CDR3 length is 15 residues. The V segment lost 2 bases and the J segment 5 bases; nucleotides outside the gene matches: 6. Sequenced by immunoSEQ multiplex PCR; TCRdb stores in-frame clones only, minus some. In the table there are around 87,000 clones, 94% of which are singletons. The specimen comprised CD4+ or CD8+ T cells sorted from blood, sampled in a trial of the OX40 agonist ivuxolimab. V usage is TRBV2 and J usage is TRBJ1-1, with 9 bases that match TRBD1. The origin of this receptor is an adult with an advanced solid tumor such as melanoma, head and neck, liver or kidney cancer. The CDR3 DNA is TGTGCCAGCAGTGAAACAGGGGGCGCGAGGACTGAAGCTTTCTTT. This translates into CASSETGGARTEAFF.